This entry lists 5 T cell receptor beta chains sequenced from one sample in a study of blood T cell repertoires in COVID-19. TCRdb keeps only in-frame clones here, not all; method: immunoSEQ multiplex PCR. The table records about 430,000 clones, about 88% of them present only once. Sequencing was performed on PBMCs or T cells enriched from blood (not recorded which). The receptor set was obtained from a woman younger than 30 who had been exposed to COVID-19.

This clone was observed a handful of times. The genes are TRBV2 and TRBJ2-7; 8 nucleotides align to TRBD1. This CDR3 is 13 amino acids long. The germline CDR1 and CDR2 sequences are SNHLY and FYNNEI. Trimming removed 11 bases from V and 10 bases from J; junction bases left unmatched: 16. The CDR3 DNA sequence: TGTGCCTCCCTCGTCCAGGGGGCCCTGTTTCAGTACTTC. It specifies CASLVQGALFQYF. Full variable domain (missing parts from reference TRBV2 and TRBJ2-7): EPEVTQTPSHQVTQMGQEVILRCVPISNHLYFYWYRQILGQKVEFLVSFYNNEISEKSEIFDDQFSVERPDGSNFTLKIRSTKLEDSAMYFCASLVQGALFQYFGPGTRLTVT.

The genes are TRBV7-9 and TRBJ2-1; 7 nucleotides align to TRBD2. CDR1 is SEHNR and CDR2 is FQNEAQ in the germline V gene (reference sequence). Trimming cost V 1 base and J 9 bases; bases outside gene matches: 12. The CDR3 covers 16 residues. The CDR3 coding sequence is TGTGCCAGCAGCTTAGATAGGGGAGGGCCAGATATTGAGCAGTTCTTC. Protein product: CASSLDRGGPDIEQFF.

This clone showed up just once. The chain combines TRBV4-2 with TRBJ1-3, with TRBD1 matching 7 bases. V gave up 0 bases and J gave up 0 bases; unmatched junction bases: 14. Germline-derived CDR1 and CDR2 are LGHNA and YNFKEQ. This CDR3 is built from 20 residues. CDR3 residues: CASSQDLGTVSSISGNTIYF. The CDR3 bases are TGTGCCAGCAGCCAAGATCTCGGGACAGTGAGCTCTATCTCTGGAAACACCATATATTTT.

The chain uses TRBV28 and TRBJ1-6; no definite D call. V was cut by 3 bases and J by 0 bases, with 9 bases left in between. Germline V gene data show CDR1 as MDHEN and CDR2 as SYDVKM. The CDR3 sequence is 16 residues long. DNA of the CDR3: TGTGCCAGCAGTTTCTCGGGGAGCTCCTATAATTCACCCCTCCACTTT. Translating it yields CASSFSGSSYNSPLHF.

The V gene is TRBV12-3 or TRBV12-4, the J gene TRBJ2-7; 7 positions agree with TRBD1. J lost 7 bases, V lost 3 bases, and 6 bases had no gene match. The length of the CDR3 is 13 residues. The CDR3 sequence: CASSLPWDREQYF. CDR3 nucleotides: TGTGCCAGCAGTTTGCCCTGGGACAGAGAGCAGTACTTC.